This TCR beta chain comes out of a study of blood T cell repertoires in COVID-19. The CDR3 has 15 amino acids. Per germline, CDR1 MDHEN and CDR2 SYDVKM. V lost 7 bases and J lost 8, with 23 bases in between. The table came from immunoSEQ multiplex PCR; TCRdb's copy has only in-frame clones and leaves some out. The table lists approximately 70,000 clones, approximately 86% of them singletons, with approximately 14% in the top ten. This clone was observed a single time. The sequenced sample consisted of peripheral blood. The clonotype comes from a woman between 55 and 75 years old with acute or convalescent COVID-19. The J gene is TRBJ1-2, the V gene TRBV28, with TRBD1 as a possible D gene (5 bases). For the CDR3, the DNA is TGTGCCAGCACCAAAAACCGGGACTTACGCTTCGGCTACACCTTC. Its translation is CASTKNRDLRFGYTF.